Following are 6 T cell receptor beta chains from one sample sequenced in a study of response to subunit inactivated influenza vaccine. TCRdb analysed the RT-PCR reads with MiXCR anew, one entry per CDR3 protein. The sample has some 190,000 distinct CDR3 sequences; 13% to 15% are singletons. The sequenced sample was CD8+ T cells sorted from PBMCs, obtained around 5 days after vaccination. The receptor set was obtained from a man between 50 and 59 years old who received an inactivated influenza vaccine.

This clonotype showed up just a few times. The V call is TRBV18, the J call TRBJ1-4; TRBD1 might be the D (5 bases). This CDR3 comprises 16 residues. V was shortened by 2 bases and J by 5 bases, with 15 bases between the two germline ends. The germline V gene encodes CDR1 KGHSH and CDR2 LQKENI. The CDR3, as DNA: TGTGCCAGCTCACCAGAAAAAAAGGGGCCGAATGAAAAACTGTTTTTT. Protein sequence: CASSPEKKGPNEKLFF.

This clonotype was detected only a few times. The genes are TRBV29-1 and TRBJ2-6, with D possibly being TRBD1 (6 bases). Germline CDR1 SQVTM, CDR2 ANQGSEA. Trimming pared 0 bases from V and 1 base from J, leaving 10 bases between. The CDR3 consists of 16 residues. CDR3 nucleotides: TGCAGCGTTGAAGAGCCTACAGGGTCTGGGGCCAACGTCCTGACTTTC. Translation gives CSVEEPTGSGANVLTF.

The CDR3 loop is CASSYDRETNYGYTF. The DNA of the CDR3 is TGTGCCAGCAGTTACGACCGGGAAACCAACTATGGCTACACCTTC. This chain connects TRBV6-5 to TRBJ1-2; D not certain. The CDR3 totals 15 residues. The germline V and J ends were trimmed by 2 bases and 2 bases, with 12 bases remaining between them. Germline CDR1 is MNHEY and CDR2 is SVGAGI.

This clonotype was observed a few times. The rearrangement uses TRBV2 and TRBJ2-7, with D possibly being TRBD1 or TRBD2 (6 bases each). V lost 1 base to trimming and J lost 4 bases, with 11 bases between them. The CDR3 sequence is 14 residues long. In germline, CDR1 is SNHLY, CDR2 FYNNEI. The CDR3 sequence: CASSEDQGTYEQYF. CDR3 nucleotides: TGTGCCAGCAGTGAAGATCAGGGGACTTACGAGCAGTACTTC. Full variable domain (rest looked up from reference TRBV2 and TRBJ2-7): EPEVTQTPSHQVTQMGQEVILRCVPISNHLYFYWYRQILGQKVEFLVSFYNNEISEKSEIFDDQFSVERPDGSNFTLKIRSTKLEDSAMYFCASSEDQGTYEQYFGPGTRLTVT.

This clonotype was observed a handful of times. The genes are TRBV28 and TRBJ2-3; TRBD2 agrees at 7 bases. CDR1 is MDHEN and CDR2 is SYDVKM in the germline V gene. The CDR3 has 15 amino acids. Unmatched junction bases numbered 6, after V lost 4 bases and J lost 2 bases. CDR3 loop: CASSSLGGPTDTQYF. As DNA, the CDR3 is TGTGCCAGCAGTTCTCTGGGAGGGCCCACAGATACGCAGTATTTT.

There are many counts of this clonotype. The chain joins TRBV5-5 to TRBJ2-1; TRBD2 matches 10 bases. The CDR3 contains 14 residues. Trimming removed 0 bases from V and 8 bases from J; junction bases left unmatched: 2. Germline loops: CDR1 SGHKS, CDR2 YYEKEE (reference sequence). This CDR3 is CASSLEREGYEQFF. CDR3 DNA: TGTGCCAGCAGCTTGGAGCGGGAGGGGTATGAGCAGTTCTTC.